A single sample gave rise to the 29 T cell receptor beta chains below, sequenced in a study of CD8 T cells in ankylosing spondylitis. General observations from the study: Within ankylosing spondylitis blood, a TCR beta motif made up of roughly eight highly homologous variants appeared to be characteristic.

Each CDR3 protein gets one entry after TCRdb re-called the 5' RACE reads with MiXCR. The sample has more than 650,000 distinct CDR3 sequences, 10% to 15% seen once. The antigens these receptors bind are not known. The sample was blood, either unsorted or a sorted T cell fraction (not recorded which). The receptors were sampled from a male donor with ankylosing spondylitis.

This clonotype was observed many times. The chain is built from TRBV18 and TRBJ1-4; D is uncertain. Germline CDR1 KGHSH, CDR2 LQKENI. This CDR3 has 12 residues. The ends were cut back, 5 bases at V and 8 bases at J, with 9 bases in the middle. The CDR3 DNA sequence: TGTGCCAGCTCAGAGGGTCGCGAAAAACTGTTTTTT. Residues: CASSEGREKLFF. Filled out from reference TRBV18 and TRBJ1-4, the complete variable domain reads NAGVMQNPRHLVRRRGQEARLRCSPMKGHSHVYWYRQLPEEGLKFMVYLQKENIIDESGMPKERFSAEFPKEGPSILRIQQVVRGDSAAYFCASSEGREKLFFGSGTQLSVL.

The V call is TRBV5-1, the J call TRBJ2-2; D is perhaps TRBD2 (5 bases). This CDR3 has 16 residues. Trimming took off 0 bases at V and 0 bases at J, with 9 bases between the two ends. Per germline, CDR1 SGHRS and CDR2 YFSETQ. DNA for the CDR3: TGCGCCAGCAGCTTGGGAGGGTTATCGAACACCGGGGAGCTGTTTTTT. Protein: CASSLGGLSNTGELFF. Looking up the rest from reference TRBV5-1 and TRBJ2-2 gives the full variable domain: KAGVTQTPRYLIKTRGQQVTLSCSPISGHRSVSWYQQTPGQGLQFLFEYFSETQRNKGNFPGRFSGRQFSNSRSEMNVSTLELGDSALYLCASSLGGLSNTGELFFGEGSRLTVL.

The V and J genes are TRBV20-1 and TRBJ2-7; D ambiguous. V shed 0 bases and J shed 7 bases, with 19 bases lying between them. Per the germline V gene, CDR1 is DFQATT and CDR2 is SNEGSKA (reference sequence). This CDR3 has 15 amino acids. CDR3 sequence (DNA): TGCAGTGCTAGAGATTTGCGAGGAAAGGATAGGGAGCAGTACTTC. Translating it yields CSARDLRGKDREQYF.

This clonotype was seen repeatedly, ten times or more. CDR3 DNA sequence: TGCAGCGTGCGTTTGGCGGGAGCAAACGAGCAGTACTTC. Translated: CSVRLAGANEQYF. The chain combines TRBV29-1 with TRBJ2-7, with TRBD2 matching over 7 bases. CDR1 and CDR2 (germline): SQVTM, ANQGSEA. CDR3 length: 13 amino acids. Losses at the gene ends were 6 bases for V and 5 bases for J; bases not matched to a gene: 10.

This sequence joins TRBV5-5 and TRBJ2-2; 8 bases align to TRBD1. The germline gives CDR1 SGHKS, CDR2 YYEKEE (reference sequence). V was pared by 4 bases and J by 4 bases, with 6 bases of the junction left unmatched. This CDR3 comprises 15 residues. CDR3: CASSVGQGSTGELFF. As DNA, the CDR3 is TGTGCCAGCAGCGTAGGACAGGGATCCACCGGGGAGCTGTTTTTT.

There are many counts of this clonotype. The chain links TRBV5-1 to TRBJ1-1, with 8 bases that match TRBD1. V gave up 2 bases and J gave up 9 bases; unmatched junction bases: 6. CDR1 SGHRS and CDR2 YFSETQ come from the germline V gene. The CDR3 runs to 13 residues. Here the CDR3 reads CASSFGQGDQAFF. The CDR3 nucleotides read TGCGCCAGCAGCTTCGGACAGGGAGATCAAGCTTTCTTT.

The V call is TRBV7-2, the J call TRBJ1-3, with no clear D. In germline, CDR1 is SGHTA, CDR2 FQGNSA. V was shortened by 6 bases and J by 4 bases, with 13 bases between the two germline ends. There are 14 residues in the CDR3. CDR3 residues: CASRSYRSGNTIYF. The DNA of the CDR3 is TGTGCCAGCAGATCTTATAGATCGGGAAACACCATATATTTT.

CDR3 amino acids: CASIGQNYGYTF. The CDR3, as DNA: TGTGCCAGCATTGGACAGAACTATGGCTACACCTTC. The chain links TRBV28 to TRBJ1-2, with a weak D call TRBD1 (6 bases). The V and J ends lost 7 bases and 2 bases respectively, with 8 bases between them. From germline, CDR1 is MDHEN and CDR2 SYDVKM. The CDR3 consists of 12 residues.

This chain uses TRBV18 with TRBJ1-3; 9 bases align to TRBD1. This CDR3 has 16 amino acids. Germline assignment: CDR1 KGHSH and CDR2 LQKENI. V gave up 0 bases and J gave up 3 bases; unmatched junction bases: 3. CDR3 bases: TGTGCCAGCTCACCACCGGGACAGGGAGGTGGAAACACCATATATTTT. Translating gives CASSPPGQGGGNTIYF.

This clonotype was seen only a few times. The V gene is TRBV20-1, the J gene TRBJ2-1, with unresolved D. Trimming removed 0 bases at V and 15 bases at J, with 15 bases between. There are 12 residues in the CDR3. The germline gives CDR1 DFQATT, CDR2 SNEGSKA (reference sequence). The CDR3 coding sequence is TGCAGTGCTAGAGATCGGAGCCTCCTCCCGTTCTTC. This translates into CSARDRSLLPFF.

The sample holds a few counts of this clonotype. V gene TRBV11-2 combines with J gene TRBJ1-5; 8 nucleotides line up with TRBD1. The V and J ends lost 0 bases and 5 bases, in that order; junction bases with no gene match: 3. CDR3 length: 15 residues. Germline values: CDR1 SGHAT, CDR2 FQNNGV. CDR3 protein: CASSLDGQGYQPQHF. CDR3 DNA sequence: TGTGCCAGCAGCTTAGATGGACAGGGTTATCAGCCCCAGCATTTT.

This clonotype was counted between two and nine times. The chain has TRBV6-5 and TRBJ2-1; a possible D gene is TRBD1 (5 bases). Trimming took off 0 bases at V and 2 bases at J, with 11 bases between the two ends. The germline V gene has CDR1 MNHEY and CDR2 SVGAGI. The CDR3 consists of 16 residues. CDR3 in amino acids: CASSYSRGKAYNEQFF. The CDR3 coding sequence is TGTGCCAGCAGTTACTCAAGGGGTAAGGCCTACAATGAGCAGTTCTTC.

The genes are TRBV6-5 and TRBJ2-7, with D maybe TRBD1 (6 bases). V dropped 0 bases and J dropped 7 bases, with 16 bases sitting between them. This CDR3 region has 15 residues. Germline assignment: CDR1 MNHEY and CDR2 SVGAGI. In nucleotides, the CDR3 is TGTGCCAGCAGTTACTCTCCAGGGGAGTCGCGAGAGCAGTACTTC. It yields the protein CASSYSPGESREQYF.

The chain carries TRBV7-2 and TRBJ2-6; D is unclear. Per the germline V gene, CDR1 is SGHTA and CDR2 is FQGNSA. V was cut by 4 bases and J by 0 bases, with 4 bases left in between. The length of the CDR3 is 14 residues. For the CDR3, the DNA is TGTGCCAGCAGCTCAAGCTCTGGGGCCAACGTCCTGACTTTC. It encodes CASSSSSGANVLTF.

Written as DNA, the CDR3 is TGTGCCAGCAGTTCCCCCGGACAGTATTATCAGCCCCAGCATTTT. The encoded protein is CASSSPGQYYQPQHF. The genes are TRBV28 and TRBJ1-5, with D possibly TRBD1 on 6 matching bases. V was pared by 4 bases and J by 5 bases, with 15 bases between. This CDR3 is built from 15 residues. CDR1 is MDHEN and CDR2 is SYDVKM in the germline V gene.

The V and J genes are TRBV7-9 and TRBJ2-1, with D unclear. The CDR3 has 15 amino acids. V lost 1 base and J 7 bases, leaving 14 bases between the germline ends. Germline loops: CDR1 SEHNR, CDR2 FQNEAQ (reference sequence). The CDR3 reads CASSLGNWFRNEQFF. The CDR3 DNA follows: TGTGCCAGCAGCTTAGGTAACTGGTTTAGGAATGAGCAGTTCTTC.

The V gene is TRBV3-1, the J gene TRBJ2-5, with 9 nucleotides matching TRBD2. CDR3 size: 14 residues. Germline V gene data show CDR1 as LGHDT and CDR2 as YNNKEL (reference sequence). Unmatched junction bases numbered 7, after V lost 2 bases and J lost 9 bases. CDR3 in DNA: TGTGCCAGCAGCCAACCAGGGACTAGCAAAGCCCAGTACTTC. Its translation is CASSQPGTSKAQYF.

This clonotype has more than one count but fewer than ten. The chain links TRBV12-3 or TRBV12-4 to TRBJ1-6, with a weak D call TRBD1 (6 bases). V gave up 2 bases and J gave up 5 bases, with 7 bases separating them. The CDR3 has 14 residues. As DNA, the CDR3 is TGTGCCAGCAGTTTAAACAGGGATAATTCACCCCTCCACTTT. Protein product: CASSLNRDNSPLHF.

This clonotype has only one observation. The chain recombines TRBV27 with TRBJ2-7; D may be TRBD1 (6 bases). The CDR3 consists of 14 residues. The germline gives CDR1 MNHEY, CDR2 SMNVEV (reference sequence). With 4 bases removed from V and 3 bases from J, the gap between germline ends came to 13 bases. CDR3 bases: TGTGCCAGCAGTTCGACCGGGACACTCTACGAGCAGTACTTC. This sequence encodes CASSSTGTLYEQYF.

The chain carries TRBV7-6 and TRBJ2-7; 9 bases match TRBD1. CDR3 length equals 16 residues. The J segment lost 2 bases and the V segment lost 3 bases, leaving 8 bases of the junction unmatched. Germline V lookup: CDR1 SGHVS, CDR2 FNYEAQ. The CDR3 nucleotides are TGTGCCAGCAGCTTGGACCCGGGACAGGGTACCTACGAGCAGTACTTC. Translating gives CASSLDPGQGTYEQYF.

The chain links TRBV7-1 to TRBJ1-3; 7 nucleotides line up with TRBD1. TRBV7-1 is an open reading frame, and its role is uncertain. The CDR3 sequence is 15 residues long. V trimming: 4 bases; J trimming: 3 bases; junction bases outside the gene matches: 6. The CDR3 is CASSLGGFYGNTIYF. CDR3 DNA sequence: TGTGCCAGCAGCTTAGGGGGCTTCTATGGAAACACCATATATTTT.

This clonotype was counted between two and nine times. This chain links TRBV10-3 with TRBJ2-2; perhaps TRBD2 as D (5 bases). V lost 6 bases and J lost 2, with 10 bases in between. CDR1 is ENHRY, CDR2 SYGVKD, per germline. The CDR3 covers 14 residues. CDR3 in amino acids: CAIRRTRNTGELFF. The DNA for the CDR3 is TGTGCCATCAGGAGGACTCGTAACACCGGGGAGCTGTTTTTT.

The chain carries TRBV20-1 and TRBJ2-1; a possible D gene is TRBD2 (6 bases). Germline V gene sequence: CDR1 DFQATT, CDR2 SNEGSKA (reference sequence). V was cut by 7 bases and J by 5 bases, with 12 bases left in between. CDR3 size: 12 residues. In DNA form, the CDR3 reads TGCAGTGGAGGGCAGCGGGACAATGAGCAGTTCTTC. It is translated as CSGGQRDNEQFF.

This clonotype has just a few counts. This chain joins TRBV20-1 and TRBJ1-5, with 8 bases fitting TRBD1. Germline-derived CDR1 and CDR2 are DFQATT and SNEGSKA (reference sequence). V lost 3 bases to trimming and J lost 7 bases; unmatched junction nucleotides: 8. This CDR3 is 14 amino acids long. This chain's CDR3 is CSARQGAREQPQHF. CDR3 sequence (DNA): TGCAGTGCTAGGCAGGGGGCAAGGGAACAGCCCCAGCATTTT.

The count of this clonotype is one. At one boundary the junction diverges from the germline segment, which might be a read error. V is TRBV4-3 and J is TRBJ1-4; D is uncertain. This CDR3 is 13 amino acids long. Germline assignment: CDR1 LGHNA and CDR2 YSLEER. CDR3 sequence: CASSQDSEEKLLF. The CDR3 nucleotides read TGCGCCAGCAGCCAAGATTCGGAGGAAAAACTGCTTTTT.

Only a few counts were recorded for this clonotype. The chain couples TRBV20-1 to TRBJ2-3; unclear D gene. The germline V gene encodes CDR1 DFQATT and CDR2 SNEGSKA (reference sequence). The CDR3 runs 13 residues. V dropped 3 bases and J dropped 5 bases, with 12 bases sitting between them. CDR3 loop: CSASSRVEDTQYF. The CDR3 DNA sequence: TGCAGTGCTAGTAGCCGGGTGGAAGATACGCAGTATTTT.

Ten or more counts support this clonotype. This sequence joins TRBV10-3 and TRBJ2-3; D remains unclear. There are 13 residues in the CDR3. V was cut by 3 bases and J by 6 bases, with 10 bases left in between. Germline values: CDR1 ENHRY, CDR2 SYGVKD. CDR3 amino acids: CAISERVTDTQYF. CDR3 nucleotides: TGTGCCATCAGTGAAAGGGTAACTGATACGCAGTATTTT.

This sequence joins TRBV7-8 and TRBJ2-7, with a possible D match to TRBD2 (5 bases). This CDR3 region has 17 residues. The germline V and J ends were trimmed by 4 bases and 3 bases, with 22 bases remaining between them. CDR1 and CDR2 (germline): SGHVS, FQNEAQ. The CDR3 DNA reads as TGTGCCAGCAGCTCTGAACGTTGGCGGGTATCAAACTACGAGCAGTACTTC. Translating it yields CASSSERWRVSNYEQYF.

The rearrangement joins TRBV28 to TRBJ1-1; no clear D. V was clipped by 8 bases and J by 3 bases, with 10 bases between them. This CDR3 contains 12 residues. CDR1 and CDR2 (germline): MDHEN, SYDVKM. CDR3 sequence reads: CASAEADTEAFF. The CDR3 coding sequence is TGTGCCAGCGCCGAGGCGGACACTGAAGCTTTCTTT.